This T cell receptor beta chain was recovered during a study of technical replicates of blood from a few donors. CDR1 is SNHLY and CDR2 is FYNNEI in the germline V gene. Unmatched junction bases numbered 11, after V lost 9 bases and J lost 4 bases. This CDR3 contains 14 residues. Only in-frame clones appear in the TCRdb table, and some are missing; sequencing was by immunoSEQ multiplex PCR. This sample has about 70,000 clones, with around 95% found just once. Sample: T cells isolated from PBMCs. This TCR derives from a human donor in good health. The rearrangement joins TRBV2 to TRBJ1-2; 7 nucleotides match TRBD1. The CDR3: CASQDRTGLYGYTF. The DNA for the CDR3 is TGTGCCAGTCAAGACCGGACAGGACTCTATGGCTACACCTTC.